This T cell receptor (beta chain) was recorded in a study of blood T cell repertoires in COVID-19 (dated by TCRdb to the early 2020s). A note on the overall study: Samples from collaborators originated in the United States, Italy and Spain and spanned both the acute and convalescent phases of COVID-19. The repertoires were made available in a free public database intended to serve as a resource for research on the immune response to SARS-CoV-2. Where available, HLA class I and class II types were obtained from metadata supplied by the sample provider rather than from assay-based typing. A de-identified subject ID, COVID-19 status, age in years and sex were almost always included in the sample metadata. Subjects who had been exposed to COVID-19, were actively infected with it, or had recovered from it provided the deeply sampled blood TCRbeta repertoires that made up the dataset. The prospective study material was composed of cDNA or gDNA derived from T cells, B-cell-depleted T cells, or PBMCs. The samples were drawn from the first 160 participants of the ongoing ImmuneRACE study and from 1,254 subjects provided by 6 global collaborators. Study-wide findings and limitations: The amount of clinical and demographic metadata varied by source and participant and was provided uncurated.

The immunoSEQ Assay, a bias-controlled multiplex PCR, was used to amplify TCRbeta CDR3 regions from genomic DNA. As for how the authors treated the data: The number of nucleated cells in each sample was estimated from the amplification of reference gene primers within the assay. To quantify the absolute abundance of each unique TCRbeta CDR3 rearrangement, sequence reads were collapsed and filtered. For each sample, productive Simpson clonality was calculated as the square root of Simpson's diversity index across productive rearrangements. TCRdb took this table from immuneACCESS and kept in-frame rearrangements with V and J called. Such tables lack part of the clones; where checked against another copy, unresolved V genes explain under half of the gap, and the rest is unexplained. D and trimming were read from the DNA, whereas the V and J calls and clone size are those reported in that table. The sample contains approximately 140,000 clones, 80% to 85% of them found a single time. The leading ten clones occupy about 8.9% of the sample.

Between the V and J ends, shortened by 6 bases and 4 bases respectively, the junction contains 10 bases. The CDR3 spans 12 residues, from the cysteine through the phenylalanine. The only DNA kept is the CDR3, 36 bases in frame from the first base. One collaborating source in Seattle enrolled patients during active infection and followed them longitudinally through the course of disease. Collaborating institutions collected whole blood in K2EDTA tubes following their own protocols. For TCRbeta analysis, collaborator samples were shipped as frozen whole blood, as isolated PBMCs, or as DNA extracted from either sample type. Comments on this clone: Its antigen remains undetermined. It has no much larger one-base neighbor in the sample; base qualities were not kept.

The sequence joins TRBV12-3 or TRBV12-4 to TRBJ2-7, with no confident D gene call. Material: peripheral blood. The receptor comes from a man younger than 45 with COVID-19, enrolled during active disease. The sequence in DNA is TGTGCCAGCAGATTGTTATCTTACGAGCAGTACTTC. This yields the protein CASRLLSYEQYF.